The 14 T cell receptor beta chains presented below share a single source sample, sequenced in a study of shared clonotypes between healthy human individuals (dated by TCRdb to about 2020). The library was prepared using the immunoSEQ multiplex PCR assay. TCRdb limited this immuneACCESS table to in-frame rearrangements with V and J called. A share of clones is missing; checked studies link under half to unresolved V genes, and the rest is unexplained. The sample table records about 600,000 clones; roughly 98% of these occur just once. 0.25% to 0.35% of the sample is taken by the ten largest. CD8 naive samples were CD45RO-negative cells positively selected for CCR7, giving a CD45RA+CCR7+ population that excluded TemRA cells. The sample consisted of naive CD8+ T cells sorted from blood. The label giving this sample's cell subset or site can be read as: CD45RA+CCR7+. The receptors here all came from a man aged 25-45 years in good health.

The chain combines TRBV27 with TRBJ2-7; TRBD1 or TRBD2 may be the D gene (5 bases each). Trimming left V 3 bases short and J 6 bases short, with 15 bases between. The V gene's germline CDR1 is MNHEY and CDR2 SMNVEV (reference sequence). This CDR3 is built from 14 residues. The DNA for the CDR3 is TGTGCCAGCAGTTTCGTTTCGTTTGGGGGCGAGCAGTACTTC. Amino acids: CASSFVSFGGEQYF.

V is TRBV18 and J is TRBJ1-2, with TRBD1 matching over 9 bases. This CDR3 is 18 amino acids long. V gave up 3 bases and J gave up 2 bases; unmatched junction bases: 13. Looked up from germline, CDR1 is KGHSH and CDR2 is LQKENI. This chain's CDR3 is CASSPTAGGQGKNYGYTF. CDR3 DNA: TGTGCCAGCTCACCCACTGCGGGGGGACAGGGAAAGAACTATGGCTACACCTTC.

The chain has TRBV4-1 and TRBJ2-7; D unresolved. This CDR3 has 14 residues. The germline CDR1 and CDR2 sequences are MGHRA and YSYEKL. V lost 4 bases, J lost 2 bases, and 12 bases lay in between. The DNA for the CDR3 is TGCGCCAGCAGCCTAACAGAGTCCGCCTACGAGCAGTACTTC. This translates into CASSLTESAYEQYF.

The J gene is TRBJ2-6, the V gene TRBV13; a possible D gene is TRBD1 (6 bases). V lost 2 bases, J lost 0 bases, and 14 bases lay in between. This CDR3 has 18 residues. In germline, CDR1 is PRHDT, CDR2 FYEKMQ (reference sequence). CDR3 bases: TGTGCCAGCAGCTTATATCAGGGGCCTCGCTCTGGGGCCAACGTCCTGACTTTC. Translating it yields CASSLYQGPRSGANVLTF.

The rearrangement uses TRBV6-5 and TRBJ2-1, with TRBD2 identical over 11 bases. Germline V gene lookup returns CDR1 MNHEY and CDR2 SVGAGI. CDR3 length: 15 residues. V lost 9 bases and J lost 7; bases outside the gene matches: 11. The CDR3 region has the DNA TGTGCCAGTTCGCTTCCGGGACTAGCGGCTAATGAGCAGTTCTTC. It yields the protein CASSLPGLAANEQFF.

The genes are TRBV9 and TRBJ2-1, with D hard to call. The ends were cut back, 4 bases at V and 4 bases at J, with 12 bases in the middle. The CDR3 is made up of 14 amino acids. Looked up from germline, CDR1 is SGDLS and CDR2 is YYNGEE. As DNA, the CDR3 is TGTGCCAGCAGCCCCCGCAGCTATTACAATGAGCAGTTCTTC. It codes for CASSPRSYYNEQFF.

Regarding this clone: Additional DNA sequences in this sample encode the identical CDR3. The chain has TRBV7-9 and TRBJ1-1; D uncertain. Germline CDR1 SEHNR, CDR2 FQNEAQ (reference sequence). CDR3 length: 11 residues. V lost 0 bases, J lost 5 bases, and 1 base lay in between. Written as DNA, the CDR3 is TGTGCCAGCAGCTTAGCAACTGAAGCTTTCTTT. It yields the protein CASSLATEAFF.

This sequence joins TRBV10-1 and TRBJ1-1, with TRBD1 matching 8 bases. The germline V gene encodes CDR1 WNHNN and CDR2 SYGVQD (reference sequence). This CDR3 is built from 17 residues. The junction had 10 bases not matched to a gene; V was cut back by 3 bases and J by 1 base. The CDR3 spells CASSDHEYTGGNTEAFF. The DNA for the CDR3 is TGCGCCAGCAGTGACCACGAATATACAGGGGGGAACACTGAAGCTTTCTTT.

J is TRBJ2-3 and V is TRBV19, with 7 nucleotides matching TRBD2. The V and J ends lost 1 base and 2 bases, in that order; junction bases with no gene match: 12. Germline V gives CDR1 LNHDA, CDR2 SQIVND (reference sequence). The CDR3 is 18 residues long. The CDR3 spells CASSIVLRLAENTDTQYF. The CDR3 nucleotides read TGTGCCAGTAGTATAGTCCTACGGCTAGCGGAAAACACAGATACGCAGTATTTT. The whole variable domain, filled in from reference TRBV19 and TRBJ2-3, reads DGGITQSPKYLFRKEGQNVTLSCEQNLNHDAMYWYRQDPGQGLRLIYYSQIVNDFQKGDIAEGYSVSREKKESFPLTVTSAQKNPTAFYLCASSIVLRLAENTDTQYFGPGTRLTVL.

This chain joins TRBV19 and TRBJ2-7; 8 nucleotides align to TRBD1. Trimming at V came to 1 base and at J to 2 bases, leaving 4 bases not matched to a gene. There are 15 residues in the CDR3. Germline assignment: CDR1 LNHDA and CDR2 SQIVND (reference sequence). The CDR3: CASSIAGGGTYEQYF. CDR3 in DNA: TGTGCCAGTAGTATAGCAGGGGGCGGAACCTACGAGCAGTACTTC. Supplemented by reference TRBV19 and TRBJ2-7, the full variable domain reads DGGITQSPKYLFRKEGQNVTLSCEQNLNHDAMYWYRQDPGQGLRLIYYSQIVNDFQKGDIAEGYSVSREKKESFPLTVTSAQKNPTAFYLCASSIAGGGTYEQYFGPGTRLTVT.

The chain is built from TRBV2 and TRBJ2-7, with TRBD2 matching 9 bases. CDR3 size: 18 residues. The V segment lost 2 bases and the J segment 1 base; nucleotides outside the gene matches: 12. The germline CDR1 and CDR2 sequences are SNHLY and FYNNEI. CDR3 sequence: CASSESLAGITGSYEQYF. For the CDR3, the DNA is TGTGCCAGCAGTGAAAGTCTAGCGGGAATAACGGGGTCCTACGAGCAGTACTTC.

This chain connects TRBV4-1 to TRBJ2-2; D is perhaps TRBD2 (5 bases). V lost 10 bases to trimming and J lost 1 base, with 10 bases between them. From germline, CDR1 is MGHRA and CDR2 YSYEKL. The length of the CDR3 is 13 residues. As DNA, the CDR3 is TGCGCCATCCGTCGGGAGAACACCGGGGAGCTGTTTTTT. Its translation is CAIRRENTGELFF.

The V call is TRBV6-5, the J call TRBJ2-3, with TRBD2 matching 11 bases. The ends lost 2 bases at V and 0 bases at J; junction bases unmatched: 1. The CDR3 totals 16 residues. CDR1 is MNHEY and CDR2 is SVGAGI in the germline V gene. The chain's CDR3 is CASSYTSGSSTDTQYF. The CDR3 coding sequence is TGTGCCAGCAGTTACACTAGCGGGAGTAGCACAGATACGCAGTATTTT.

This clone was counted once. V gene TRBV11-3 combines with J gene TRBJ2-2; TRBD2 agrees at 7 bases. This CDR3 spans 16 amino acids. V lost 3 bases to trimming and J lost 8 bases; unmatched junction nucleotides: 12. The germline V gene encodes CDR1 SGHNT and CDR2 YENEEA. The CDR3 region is CASSFRGAGMAGELFF. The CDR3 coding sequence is TGTGCCAGCAGCTTTCGAGGAGCGGGGATGGCGGGGGAGCTGTTTTTT.